Shown below are 27 T cell receptor beta chains from a single sample sequenced in a study of blood T cell repertoires in COVID-19. Measured with immunoSEQ multiplex PCR; TCRdb has only the in-frame clones, and not every one. The sample consists of about 130,000 clones, about four fifths of them appearing once. The sample comprised peripheral blood. The source is a woman older than 75 with acute or convalescent COVID-19.

The chain is built from TRBV5-4 and TRBJ2-3; D might be TRBD2 (6 bases). The CDR3 covers 15 residues. Germline CDR1 reads SGHNT; CDR2 reads YYREEE (reference sequence). V lost 3 bases and J lost 3, with 14 bases in between. Here the CDR3 reads CASSSGWGDTDTQYF. In DNA, the CDR3 is TGTGCCAGCAGCTCTGGATGGGGGGATACAGATACGCAGTATTTT.

The chain joins TRBV4-2 to TRBJ1-1; D ambiguous. V lost 7 bases and J 5 bases, leaving 14 bases between the germline ends. CDR1 is LGHNA and CDR2 is YNFKEQ in the germline V gene. The length of the CDR3 is 13 residues. CDR3 nucleotide sequence: TGTGCCAGCAATAGCCCCTATGGGACTGAAGCTTTCTTT. Amino acid sequence: CASNSPYGTEAFF.

This chain joins TRBV6-2 or TRBV6-3 and TRBJ2-3; D possibly corresponds to TRBD2 (6 bases). Germline V gives CDR1 MNHEY, CDR2 SVGEGT. The CDR3 consists of 15 residues. V was clipped by 4 bases and J by 2 bases, with 13 bases between them. The CDR3 spells CASSLGRGHTDTQYF. In DNA form, the CDR3 reads TGTGCCAGCAGTTTGGGGCGGGGTCACACAGATACGCAGTATTTT.

In this sample, this clone turned up once. CDR3 DNA: TGTGCCAGCAGTTATAGGCGGGACAGGGGGACAAGGAATAATTCACCCCTCCACTTT. This sequence encodes CASSYRRDRGTRNNSPLHF. The chain couples TRBV27 to TRBJ1-6; TRBD1 matches at 11 bases. Germline CDR1 MNHEY, CDR2 SMNVEV (reference sequence). The trim removed 4 bases at V and 5 bases at J, leaving 13 bases unmatched. The CDR3 loop spans 19 amino acids.

V gene TRBV28 combines with J gene TRBJ1-2; D may be TRBD1 (6 bases). The CDR3 covers 15 residues. In germline, CDR1 is MDHEN, CDR2 SYDVKM. V lost 6 bases and J lost 6, with 20 bases in between. For the CDR3, the DNA is TGTGCCAGCAGCAATAATTCTGGAAGGGGGAATGGCTACACCTTC. Its protein is CASSNNSGRGNGYTF.

This chain connects TRBV7-9 to TRBJ1-2, with D possibly matching TRBD1 (5 bases). The CDR3 extends over 13 amino acids. Germline CDR1 reads SEHNR; CDR2 reads FQNEAQ (reference sequence). The V end lost 5 bases, the J end lost 4 bases, and 11 bases lay between the germline ends. CDR3 sequence (DNA): TGTGCCAGCAGCACTGGAGGGGTCTATGGCTACACCTTC. As protein: CASSTGGVYGYTF. Supplemented by reference TRBV7-9 and TRBJ1-2, the full variable domain reads DTGVSQNPRHKITKRGQNVTFRCDPISEHNRLYWYRQTLGQGPEFLTYFQNEAQLEKSRLLSDRFSAERPKGSFSTLEIQRTEQGDSAMYLCASSTGGVYGYTFGSGTRLTVV.

The chain has TRBV10-3 and TRBJ2-3; perhaps TRBD2 as D (5 bases). In germline, CDR1 is ENHRY, CDR2 SYGVKD. Trimming took off 2 bases at V and 1 base at J, with 7 bases between the two ends. There are 14 residues in the CDR3. The CDR3 region is CAISEAEGTDTQYF. In DNA, the CDR3 is TGTGCCATCAGTGAGGCGGAGGGCACAGATACGCAGTATTTT.

In its sample, this clone was seen a few times. The chain links TRBV19 to TRBJ2-2; 10 bases map to TRBD1. This CDR3 spans 15 amino acids. V lost 1 base, J lost 5 bases, and 1 base stayed unmatched. Looked up from germline, CDR1 is LNHDA and CDR2 is SQIVND (reference sequence). CDR3 nucleotide sequence: TGTGCCAGTAGTATAGGACAGGGGGCAACCGGGGAGCTGTTTTTT. This sequence encodes CASSIGQGATGELFF.

This sequence joins TRBV18 and TRBJ2-5, with D possibly matching TRBD1 (5 bases). The V gene's germline CDR1 is KGHSH and CDR2 LQKENI. The CDR3 is 14 residues long. V lost 2 bases, J lost 7 bases, and 14 bases lay in between. DNA of the CDR3: TGTGCCAGCTCACCAACAGGTGACCGAGGGACCCAGTACTTC. It translates to CASSPTGDRGTQYF.

The chain links TRBV5-4 to TRBJ2-7; the D gene is possibly TRBD2 (5 bases). This CDR3 is 14 amino acids long. The germline V and J ends were trimmed by 4 bases and 2 bases, with 13 bases remaining between them. Germline lookup yields CDR1 SGHNT and CDR2 YYREEE (reference sequence). The CDR3 loop reads CASSPWGSAYEQYF. The CDR3 DNA reads TGTGCCAGCAGCCCCTGGGGTAGCGCCTACGAGCAGTACTTC.

The V gene is TRBV7-2, the J gene TRBJ2-1; D is unresolved. Trimming took off 1 base at V and 5 bases at J, with 6 bases between the two ends. Germline CDR1 and CDR2: SGHTA and FQGNSA. The CDR3 runs to 13 residues. The CDR3 is CASSLVSDNEQFF. DNA for the CDR3: TGTGCCAGCAGCTTAGTCAGTGACAATGAGCAGTTCTTC. Drawing the rest from reference TRBV7-2 and TRBJ2-1, the complete variable domain is GAGVSQSPSNKVTEKGKDVELRCDPISGHTALYWYRQSLGQGLEFLIYFQGNSAPDKSGLPSDRFSAERTGGSVSTLTIQRTQQEDSAVYLCASSLVSDNEQFFGPGTRLTVL.

The V call is TRBV19, the J call TRBJ2-3, with D maybe TRBD1 (5 bases). Per the germline V gene, CDR1 is LNHDA and CDR2 is SQIVND (reference sequence). CDR3 length: 13 residues. The V end was cut by 3 bases, the J end by 3 bases, with 7 bases between. Here the CDR3 reads CASSIQGTDTQYF. The CDR3 DNA sequence: TGTGCCAGTAGTATTCAGGGAACAGATACGCAGTATTTT.

This clone is a singleton in its sample. The chain couples TRBV3-1 (or the pseudogene TRBV3-2) to TRBJ1-6, with a possible D match to TRBD1 (6 bases). V was cut by 0 bases and J by 8 bases, with 11 bases left in between. The CDR3 totals 15 residues. CDR1 LGHDT and CDR2 YNNKEL come from the germline V gene (reference sequence). The CDR3, as DNA: TGTGCCAGCAGCCAAGATTACAGGGCTGATTCACCCCTCCACTTT. Translated: CASSQDYRADSPLHF.

The chain recombines TRBV7-2 with TRBJ2-7; tentative D call: TRBD2 (6 bases). From germline, CDR1 is SGHTA and CDR2 FQGNSA. CDR3 length equals 15 residues. Trimming took 2 bases from V and 4 from J, leaving 15 bases between them. The CDR3 DNA follows: TGTGCCAGCAGCTTAAAGGGCGGGGAGGCTTACGAGCAGTACTTC. Amino acid sequence: CASSLKGGEAYEQYF. The whole variable domain, filled in from reference TRBV7-2 and TRBJ2-7, reads GAGVSQSPSNKVTEKGKDVELRCDPISGHTALYWYRQSLGQGLEFLIYFQGNSAPDKSGLPSDRFSAERTGGSVSTLTIQRTQQEDSAVYLCASSLKGGEAYEQYFGPGTRLTVT.

In its sample, this clone was seen a few times. This sequence joins TRBV6-6 and TRBJ1-2; tentative D call: TRBD1 (6 bases). Trimming pared 7 bases from V and 3 bases from J, leaving 12 bases between. Germline V gene lookup returns CDR1 MNHNY and CDR2 SVGAGI (reference sequence). The CDR3 runs to 13 residues. The CDR3 DNA follows: TGTGCCAGCATCTTGGGGGCTGACTATGGCTACACCTTC. Translation: CASILGADYGYTF.

The V and J genes are TRBV2 and TRBJ2-7; 7 bases match TRBD1. The junction had 6 bases not matched to a gene; V was cut back by 5 bases and J by 5 bases. Germline V CDR1 and CDR2: SNHLY, FYNNEI. The CDR3 has 13 amino acids. CDR3 protein: CASSQIGGDEQYF. The CDR3 nucleotides are TGTGCCAGCAGTCAGATAGGGGGCGACGAGCAGTACTTC.

This chain uses TRBV4-1 with TRBJ1-3; D unresolved. V was trimmed by 4 bases and J by 0 bases, leaving 13 bases between them. The CDR3 is 16 amino acids. Germline V gene data show CDR1 as MGHRA and CDR2 as YSYEKL. For the CDR3, the DNA is TGCGCCAGCAGCCCCCTGAGCACCTACTCTGGAAACACCATATATTTT. Translating gives CASSPLSTYSGNTIYF.

The chain is built from TRBV6-5 and TRBJ1-2; 7 nucleotides line up with TRBD1. Germline trimming cut 6 bases from V and 9 bases from J; bases unmatched to any gene: 13. Germline loops: CDR1 MNHEY, CDR2 SVGAGI. The CDR3 is 14 amino acids. CDR3 loop: CASRPQGGADRYTF. As DNA, the CDR3 is TGTGCCAGCAGGCCACAAGGGGGCGCAGATCGCTACACCTTC.

The V call is TRBV4-2, the J call TRBJ1-4, with D perhaps TRBD1 (6 bases). CDR1 and CDR2 from the germline V gene are LGHNA and YNFKEQ. The V end lost 4 bases, the J end lost 2 bases, and 17 bases lay between the germline ends. The CDR3 consists of 17 residues. CDR3 region: CASSLTGGPVTNEKLFF. CDR3 coding DNA: TGTGCCAGCAGCCTGACAGGAGGCCCGGTCACTAATGAAAAACTGTTTTTT.

The gene calls are TRBV6-2 or TRBV6-3 and TRBJ1-5; possibly TRBD1 for D (5 bases). CDR3 length: 13 amino acids. Germline V gene data show CDR1 as MNHEY and CDR2 as SVGEGT. Trimming shortened V by 4 bases and J by 2 bases, and 6 bases separated the two germline ends. This CDR3 reads CASSSRGNQPQHF. CDR3 nucleotide sequence: TGTGCCAGCAGTTCCAGGGGCAATCAGCCCCAGCATTTT.

The gene calls are TRBV27 and TRBJ1-5, with 9 nucleotides matching TRBD1. The germline CDR1 and CDR2 sequences are MNHEY and SMNVEV (reference sequence). J gave up 3 bases and V 7 bases, and 10 bases lay outside the gene matches. This CDR3 contains 16 residues. The CDR3 DNA sequence: TGTGCCAGCAAATCAGGGACAGGGTGGAACAATCAGCCCCAGCATTTT. It codes for CASKSGTGWNNQPQHF.

This clone was counted once. In DNA, the CDR3 is TGTGCCAGCAGCCAGGGGAGGGGGACACATTATGGCTACACCTTC. Its translation is CASSQGRGTHYGYTF. The chain employs TRBV7-6 and TRBJ1-2; D possibly corresponds to TRBD1 (6 bases). CDR1 and CDR2 (germline): SGHVS, FNYEAQ. The V gene lost 5 bases and the J gene lost 5 bases, with 18 bases spanning the gap. The CDR3 runs 15 residues.

The chain carries TRBV7-6 and TRBJ1-6; 10 nucleotides match TRBD1. The CDR3 is 17 residues long. J was trimmed by 9 bases and V by 1 base; bases with no gene match: 9. Per germline, CDR1 SGHVS and CDR2 FNYEAQ. The CDR3 reads CASSLGRGQGVSSPLHF. The CDR3 nucleotides are TGTGCCAGCAGCTTAGGTCGCGGACAGGGGGTTAGTTCACCCCTCCACTTT.

The chain has TRBV5-6 and TRBJ1-1; D uncertain. This CDR3 spans 13 amino acids. CDR1 is SGHDT and CDR2 is YYEEEE in the germline V gene. Trimming stripped 7 bases from V and 6 bases from J, with 16 bases between. As DNA, the CDR3 is TGTGCCAGCGCGGACGGGCGGGCGGCTGAAGCTTTCTTT. Protein sequence: CASADGRAAEAFF.

The chain joins TRBV4-1 to TRBJ2-7; D may be TRBD1 (6 bases). Trimming left V 4 bases short and J 5 bases short, with 9 bases between. The CDR3 has 12 residues. From germline, CDR1 is MGHRA and CDR2 YSYEKL. DNA for the CDR3: TGCGCCAGCAGCCTCCAGGGGCACGAGCAGTACTTC. It codes for CASSLQGHEQYF.

The gene calls are TRBV3-1 (or the pseudogene TRBV3-2) and TRBJ1-1, with a tentative D call TRBD1 (5 bases). V shed 1 base and J shed 7 bases, with 10 bases lying between them. This CDR3 region has 13 residues. Germline V lookup: CDR1 LGHDT, CDR2 YNNKEL (reference sequence). The CDR3 region is CASSQASQGEAFF. In nucleotides, the CDR3 is TGTGCCAGCAGCCAAGCTTCCCAGGGTGAAGCTTTCTTT.

The CDR3 DNA reads as TGCGCCAGCAGCCAGAGGGAGGCTGATCGCTGGGGTGGCTACACCTTC. Translated, it gives CASSQREADRWGGYTF. V and J are TRBV4-1 and TRBJ1-2; D uncertain. In germline, CDR1 is MGHRA, CDR2 YSYEKL. The CDR3 runs to 16 residues. Trimming took off 3 bases at V and 7 bases at J, with 21 bases between the two ends.